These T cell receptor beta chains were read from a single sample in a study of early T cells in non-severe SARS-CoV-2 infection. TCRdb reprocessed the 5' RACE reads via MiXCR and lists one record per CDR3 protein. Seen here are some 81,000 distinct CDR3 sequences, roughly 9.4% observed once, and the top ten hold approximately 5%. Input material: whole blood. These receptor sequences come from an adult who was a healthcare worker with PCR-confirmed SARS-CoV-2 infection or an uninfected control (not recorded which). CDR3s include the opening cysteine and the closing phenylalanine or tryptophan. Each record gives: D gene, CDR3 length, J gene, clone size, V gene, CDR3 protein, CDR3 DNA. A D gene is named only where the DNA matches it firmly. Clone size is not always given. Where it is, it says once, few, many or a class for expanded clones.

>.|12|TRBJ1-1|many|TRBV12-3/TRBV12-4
CASNRVNTEAFF
TGTGCCAGCAACAGGGTGAACACTGAAGCTTTCTTT
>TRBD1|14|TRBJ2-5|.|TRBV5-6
CASSGTGGEETQYF
TGTGCCAGCTCCGGGACAGGGGGTGAAGAGACCCAGTACTTC
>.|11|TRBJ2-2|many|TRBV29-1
CSVEGAGELFF
TGCAGCGTTGAAGGGGCCGGGGAGCTGTTTTTT
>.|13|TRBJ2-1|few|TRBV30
CAWVSGPYNEQFF
TGTGCCTGGGTAAGCGGACCTTACAATGAGCAGTTCTTC
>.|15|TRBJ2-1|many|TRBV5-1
CASSSQGLSYNEQFF
TGCGCCAGCAGCTCCCAAGGCCTCTCCTACAATGAGCAGTTCTTC
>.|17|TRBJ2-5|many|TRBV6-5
CASSPQMGSHHRETQYF
TGTGCCAGCAGTCCCCAGATGGGCAGCCACCACCGGGAGACCCAGTACTTC
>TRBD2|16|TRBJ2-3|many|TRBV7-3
CASSQGLAGITDTQYF
TGTGCCAGCAGCCAGGGACTAGCGGGAATCACAGATACGCAGTATTTT
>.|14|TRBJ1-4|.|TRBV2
CASSWEGIGEKLFF
TGTGCCAGCAGTTGGGAGGGGATAGGCGAAAAACTGTTTTTT
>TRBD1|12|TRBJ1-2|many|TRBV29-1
CSGGQGGDGYTF
TGCAGCGGTGGACAGGGTGGCGATGGCTACACCTTC
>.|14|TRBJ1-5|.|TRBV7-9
CASSESSGDQPQHF
TGTGCCAGCAGCGAATCATCTGGGGATCAGCCCCAGCATTTT
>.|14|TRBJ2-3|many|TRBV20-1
CSATKSGEALAQYF
TGCAGTGCAACGAAATCAGGGGAGGCTCTAGCGCAGTATTTT
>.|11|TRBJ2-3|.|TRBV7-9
CASSRENTQYF
TGTGCCAGCAGCCGTGAAAATACGCAGTATTTT
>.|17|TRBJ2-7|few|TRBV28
CASSLAGRVRSSYEQYF
TGTGCCAGCAGTCTAGCCGGGCGGGTCCGGAGCTCCTACGAGCAGTACTTC
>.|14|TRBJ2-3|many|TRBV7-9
CASSYLPGPDTQYF
TGTGCCAGCAGCTACCTCCCGGGGCCAGATACGCAGTATTTT
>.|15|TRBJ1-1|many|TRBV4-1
CASSQEETVTTEAFF
TGCGCCAGCAGCCAAGAGGAGACAGTAACCACTGAAGCTTTCTTT
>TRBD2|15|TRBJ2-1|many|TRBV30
CAWSTGLEPFREQFF
TGTGCCTGGAGTACGGGACTAGAGCCCTTCCGTGAGCAGTTCTTC
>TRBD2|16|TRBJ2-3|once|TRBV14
CASSQGTGLSTDTQYF
TGTGCCAGCAGCCAAGGGACGGGACTATCTACAGATACGCAGTATTTT
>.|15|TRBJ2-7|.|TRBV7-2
CASSLDPHPVYEQYF
TGTGCCAGCAGCTTGGACCCTCACCCCGTCTACGAGCAGTACTTC